This T cell receptor (beta chain) stems from a study of cytomegalovirus exposure and HLA in healthy donors. Across the study: From 190 million or so T cells, an earlier analysis saw 90 million to 130 million unique TCR beta sequences. Points from the study as a whole: In a later analysis, donors in an Asian-associated ancestry cluster reportedly had fewer N-insertions in productive TCRs than the cohort mean. The presence/absence work took it that sequencing depth was about the same across donors. When a later analysis compared HLA-associated TCR beta chains with equally common others, the HLA-associated chains turned out to be more clonally expanded and to have lower generation probabilities.

Turning to this clone: Its antigen is unknown. A read error may account for a junction end that differs from germline.

This CDR3 comprises 14 residues. CDR1 is SGHTA and CDR2 is FQGNSA in the germline V gene. A multiplex PCR was run with 60 Vbeta primers and 13 Jbeta primers. Generated by immunoSEQ multiplex PCR, the TCRdb table keeps only in-frame clones and is missing some. The sample lists roughly 150,000 clones, 80% occurring once. Material: PBMCs. This receptor was identified in a male donor in good health and CMV-seronegative. The rearrangement joins TRBV7-2 to TRBJ1-5; possible D gene TRBD1, 6 bases. The CDR3 protein is CASSLATGNQPQHF. CDR3 coding DNA: TGTGCCAGCAGCTTAGCTACAGGGAATCAGCCTCAGCATTTT.